The 22 T cell receptor beta chains below all came from one sample that was sequenced in a study of T cells in Graves' hyperthyroidism and ophthalmopathy (dated by TCRdb to between 2019 and 2020). Receptor libraries were prepared by multiplex PCR. Sequencing was carried out with an Illumina HiSeq 2000. The TCR beta CDR3 regions were amplified from the RNA transcripts. The first round of RT-PCR for the TCR CDR3 was performed with the HTBI primer set and the Qiagen OneStep RT-PCR kit. The public sequencing data were trimmed at Q25 with fastp and processed into clonotypes with MiXCR by TCRdb, which kept only in-frame beta chains. Entries are consolidated by CDR3 protein sequence, retaining the most common genes and DNA. This sample lists around 430,000 distinct CDR3 sequences; more than 13% were detected once. Jointly, the top ten make up less than 35% of the sample. The source material was blood. The source is a woman between 25 and 40 years old with Graves' hyperthyroidism.

This clonotype has a handful of counts. The chain combines TRBV13 with TRBJ1-1; no definite D call. CDR1 is PRHDT and CDR2 is FYEKMQ in the germline V gene (reference sequence). Trimming stripped 5 bases from V and 1 base from J, with 11 bases between. The CDR3 has 14 residues. CDR3 bases: TGTGCCAGCAGCCTACAGACCTGGAACACTGAAGCTTTCTTT. Amino acid sequence: CASSLQTWNTEAFF.

This clonotype occurred many times. The chain uses TRBV20-1 and TRBJ2-2; D perhaps matches TRBD1 (6 bases). Germline V lookup: CDR1 DFQATT, CDR2 SNEGSKA (reference sequence). This CDR3 has 13 residues. Trimming stripped 7 bases from V and 4 bases from J, with 13 bases between. CDR3: CSVKGVGTGELFF. The CDR3 bases are TGCAGTGTCAAGGGGGTAGGCACCGGGGAGCTGTTTTTT.

A few counts support this clonotype. This chain links TRBV6-2 or TRBV6-3 with TRBJ2-5; TRBD1 is a possible D gene (5 bases). This CDR3 has 14 amino acids. Germline-derived CDR1 and CDR2 are MNHEY and SVGEGT. The V end was cut by 0 bases, the J end by 5 bases, with 10 bases between. The CDR3 sequence is CASSYSRTTETQYF. Here the CDR3 DNA reads TGTGCCAGCAGTTACTCGAGGACAACGGAGACCCAGTACTTC.

V gene TRBV6-1 combines with J gene TRBJ1-5; D remains ambiguous. Germline V gene sequence: CDR1 MNHNS, CDR2 SASEGT. CDR3 length: 12 amino acids. V was clipped by 4 bases and J by 10 bases, with 11 bases between them. This chain's CDR3 is CASSAAAGPQHF. DNA of the CDR3: TGTGCCAGCAGTGCGGCGGCCGGCCCCCAGCATTTT.

This clonotype was recorded a few times. The chain employs TRBV30 and TRBJ2-7; D uncertain. V was pared by 3 bases and J by 3 bases, with 6 bases between. Germline V CDR1 and CDR2: GTSNPN, SVGIG (reference sequence). This CDR3 contains 11 residues. This CDR3 reads CAWRRVYEQYF. The CDR3 nucleotides are TGTGCCTGGAGAAGGGTCTACGAGCAGTACTTC.

This clonotype was picked up a small number of times. The V call is TRBV18, the J call TRBJ1-4, with D unresolved. V was trimmed by 2 bases and J by 8 bases, leaving 3 bases between them. The length of the CDR3 is 11 residues. Looked up from germline, CDR1 is KGHSH and CDR2 is LQKENI. Here the CDR3 reads CASSPEEKLFF. The CDR3 region has the DNA TGTGCCAGCTCACCAGAAGAAAAACTGTTTTTT.

This clonotype was recorded only once. A much larger clone lies a single base off, so this may be a read error. The gene calls are TRBV7-9 and TRBJ2-7, with 12 bases lining up with TRBD2. The CDR3 contains 17 residues. Germline lookup yields CDR1 SEHNR and CDR2 FQNEAQ (reference sequence). The CDR3 DNA reads as TGTGCCAGCAGCCCCTTTCTAGCGGGAGGGAGCTCCTGCGAGCAGTACTTC. Translating gives CASSPFLAGGSSCEQYF. Supplemented by reference TRBV7-9 and TRBJ2-7, the full variable domain reads DTGVSQNPRHKITKRGQNVTFRCDPISEHNRLYWYRQTLGQGPEFLTYFQNEAQLEKSRLLSDRFSAERPKGSFSTLEIQRTEQGDSAMYLCASSPFLAGGSSCEQYFGPGTRLTVT.

This clonotype was seen many times. The rearrangement links TRBV20-1 to TRBJ2-7; D might be TRBD2 (5 bases). This CDR3 contains 15 residues. Trimming took off 1 base at V and 0 bases at J, with 13 bases between the two ends. In germline, CDR1 is DFQATT, CDR2 SNEGSKA (reference sequence). The DNA of the CDR3 is TGCAGTGCTAGAGGCCCGGCGGGCCCCTCCTACGAGCAGTACTTC. Protein: CSARGPAGPSYEQYF.

The table lists this clonotype with a few counts. This rearrangement joins TRBV29-1 to TRBJ1-2; D remains unclear. Between the trimmed V and J ends, which lost 4 bases and 4 bases, there was a span of 7 bases. The CDR3 is 11 residues long. CDR1 is SQVTM, CDR2 ANQGSEA, per germline. CDR3 region: CSVVHSYGYTF. The CDR3 DNA sequence: TGCAGCGTTGTCCACAGCTATGGCTACACCTTC. The entire variable domain, with the rest obtained from reference TRBV29-1 and TRBJ1-2, is as follows: SAVISQKPSRDICQRGTSLTIQCQVDSQVTMMFWYRQQPGQSLTLIATANQGSEATYESGFVIDKFPISRPNLTFSTLTVSNMSPEDSSIYLCSVVHSYGYTFGSGTRLTVV.

The CDR3 coding sequence is TGCGCCAGCAGCTTGGTCGGGGGAGGGCTCTACAATGAGCAGTTCTTC. Protein: CASSLVGGGLYNEQFF. The V and J genes are TRBV5-1 and TRBJ2-1; TRBD2 agrees at 7 bases. Trimming cost V 0 bases and J 3 bases; bases outside gene matches: 6. The germline V gene encodes CDR1 SGHRS and CDR2 YFSETQ. CDR3 size: 16 residues.

The chain joins TRBV7-6 to TRBJ2-1; D is ambiguous. In germline, CDR1 is SGHVS, CDR2 FNYEAQ. Trimming removed 1 base at V and 7 bases at J, with 8 bases between. CDR3 length: 13 amino acids. The DNA of the CDR3 is TGTGCCAGCAGCTTAGAGTTAGGGAATGAGCAGTTCTTC. Encoded protein: CASSLELGNEQFF.

This clonotype was seen at least ten times. V gene TRBV29-1 combines with J gene TRBJ2-7; 7 nucleotides line up with TRBD1. J gave up 2 bases and V 5 bases, and 9 bases lay outside the gene matches. This CDR3 is built from 14 residues. Germline V gene data show CDR1 as SQVTM and CDR2 as ANQGSEA. CDR3 coding DNA: TGCAGCGTTAATACAGGGGTCGGACCCTACGAGCAGTACTTC. It codes for CSVNTGVGPYEQYF.

This clonotype was counted a few times. V is TRBV29-1 and J is TRBJ2-7; 7 bases agree with TRBD1. The V gene's germline CDR1 is SQVTM and CDR2 ANQGSEA. The length of the CDR3 is 12 residues. V dropped 3 bases and J dropped 6; count of bases not matched to a gene: 5. The CDR3 DNA follows: TGCAGCGTTGATAAGGCAGGGGGCGAGCAGTACTTC. Translation gives CSVDKAGGEQYF.

The chain links TRBV29-1 to TRBJ2-7; D remains unclear. Trimming stripped 2 bases from V and 6 bases from J, with 14 bases between. The CDR3 is 13 residues long. Germline V gene data show CDR1 as SQVTM and CDR2 as ANQGSEA. CDR3 in DNA: TGCAGCGTTGAAACATCCCAATCTCTCGAGCAGTACTTC. Translating it yields CSVETSQSLEQYF.

This clonotype came up many times. This chain links TRBV11-2 with TRBJ2-4; D is unresolved. In germline, CDR1 is SGHAT, CDR2 FQNNGV. The CDR3 sequence is 15 residues long. Between the trimmed V and J ends, which lost 5 bases and 0 bases, there was a span of 11 bases. CDR3 residues: CASSPTALAKNIQYF. The CDR3 DNA reads as TGTGCCAGCAGCCCCACAGCTCTAGCCAAAAACATTCAGTACTTC.

This clonotype has at least ten counts. The chain links TRBV30 to TRBJ1-1, with 11 bases that match TRBD1. J was trimmed by 4 bases and V by 3 bases; bases with no gene match: 1. CDR3 length: 13 amino acids. The germline V gene has CDR1 GTSNPN and CDR2 SVGIG (reference sequence). The CDR3 sequence: CAWSGQGATEAFF. CDR3 DNA: TGTGCCTGGAGCGGACAGGGGGCCACTGAAGCTTTCTTT.

The J gene is TRBJ2-2, the V gene TRBV7-2; the match to TRBD2 covers 9 bases. The germline V gene encodes CDR1 SGHTA and CDR2 FQGNSA. This CDR3 is built from 19 residues. J lost 5 bases, V lost 7 bases, and 20 bases had no gene match. DNA for the CDR3: TGTGCCAGCACCATTTCCGGGGGTTACAGGCTAGCGGGAACCGGGGAGCTGTTTTTT. Its protein product is CASTISGGYRLAGTGELFF.

This clonotype was observed a few times. The chain links TRBV20-1 to TRBJ1-3, with D uncertain. Trimming pared 7 bases from V and 3 bases from J, leaving 13 bases between. This CDR3 region has 13 residues. Germline V gene lookup returns CDR1 DFQATT and CDR2 SNEGSKA (reference sequence). CDR3 amino acids: CSVVGPDGNTIYF. Here the CDR3 DNA reads TGCAGTGTTGTGGGCCCGGATGGAAACACCATATATTTT.

This clonotype has a count of ten or more. The chain uses TRBV20-1 and TRBJ1-5, with TRBD1 identical over 7 bases. Germline trimming cut 4 bases from V and 2 bases from J; bases unmatched to any gene: 8. The germline V gene has CDR1 DFQATT and CDR2 SNEGSKA (reference sequence). There are 15 residues in the CDR3. CDR3 in amino acids: CSAIGQVLGNQPQHF. CDR3 nucleotide sequence: TGCAGTGCTATAGGACAGGTTTTGGGCAATCAGCCCCAGCATTTT.

This clonotype was picked up many times. The chain links TRBV7-3 to TRBJ2-6; 9 nucleotides line up with TRBD1. This CDR3 has 20 residues. The V gene's germline CDR1 is SGHTA and CDR2 FQGTGA. V trimming: 6 bases; J trimming: 0 bases; junction bases outside the gene matches: 15. The CDR3 loop is CASRPSPGQGTHSGANVLTF. The CDR3 DNA reads as TGTGCCAGCAGGCCGTCCCCGGGACAGGGTACTCACTCTGGGGCCAACGTCCTGACTTTC.

The chain has TRBV2 and TRBJ2-1, with D uncertain. The V end lost 7 bases, the J end lost 4 bases, and 5 bases lay between the germline ends. There are 11 residues in the CDR3. The germline V gene encodes CDR1 SNHLY and CDR2 FYNNEI. Written as DNA, the CDR3 is TGTGCCAGCATCAGTTACAATGAGCAGTTCTTC. It yields the protein CASISYNEQFF.

This clonotype showed up many times. V and J are TRBV18 and TRBJ2-1, with 10 bases aligning to TRBD2. The CDR3 extends over 13 amino acids. The germline CDR1 and CDR2 sequences are KGHSH and LQKENI. V shed 0 bases, J shed 10 bases, and the junction held 0 bases outside the gene matches. CDR3 region: CASSPPGLAEQFF. The CDR3 nucleotides read TGTGCCAGCTCACCACCGGGACTAGCGGAGCAGTTCTTC.